This TCR beta chain was sequenced in a study of blood T cell repertoires in COVID-19. Study in general: The analysed material was cDNA or gDNA that came from T cells, B-cell-depleted T cells, or PBMCs.

Per the original data handling: It was from reference gene primer amplification that nucleated cell counts were estimated. Method: immunoSEQ multiplex PCR; TCRdb's copy keeps in-frame clones and lacks some. The DNA gave D and trimming, while V, J and clone size come from that table. The sample includes 150,000 or so clones, more than 70% of them seen just once. Germline V lookup: CDR1 LNHDA, CDR2 SQIVND (reference sequence). V shed 5 bases and J shed 11 bases, with 22 bases lying between them. This CDR3 is 15 amino acids long. This chain connects TRBV19 to TRBJ1-5, with TRBD1 as a possible D gene (5 bases). The sequenced sample was peripheral blood. This clonotype was sampled from a man aged 18 to 29 with active or convalescent COVID-19. CDR3 residues: CASSPRQWDIPTQHF. CDR3 bases: TGTGCCAGTAGTCCCCGACAGTGGGATATACCGACCCAGCATTTT.